These 25 T cell receptor beta chains came from one sample sequenced in a study of response to subunit inactivated influenza vaccine. Each CDR3 protein gets one entry after TCRdb re-called the RT-PCR reads with MiXCR. The table shows roughly 710,000 distinct CDR3 sequences, with approximately 14% occurring only once. Specimen: PBMCs from blood, collected around 15 days before vaccination. These receptors were taken from a man between 50 and 59 years old who received an inactivated influenza vaccine.

The chain couples TRBV5-6 to TRBJ2-7; no clear D. The germline gives CDR1 SGHDT, CDR2 YYEEEE. The CDR3 consists of 14 residues. Trimming took 2 bases from V and 2 from J, leaving 11 bases between them. DNA of the CDR3: TGTGCCAGCAGCTTTTATGGCATCCCCTACGAGCAGTACTTC. Its translation is CASSFYGIPYEQYF.

This clonotype was picked up a small number of times. The chain carries TRBV11-1 and TRBJ2-7; no firm D call. This CDR3 has 13 residues. CDR1 SGHAT and CDR2 FQDESV come from the germline V gene (reference sequence). Trimming stripped 2 bases from V and 9 bases from J, with 14 bases between. The chain's CDR3 is CASSLQTYDGQYF. CDR3 nucleotides: TGTGCCAGCAGCTTACAGACATACGATGGGCAGTACTTC.

The rearrangement links TRBV5-6 to TRBJ1-1; the D is unclear. The CDR3 length is 16 residues. Trimming took 4 bases from V and 6 from J, leaving 22 bases between them. Germline assignment: CDR1 SGHDT and CDR2 YYEEEE. The CDR3 DNA reads TGTGCCAGCAGCCGCCGACAATGGGTAGGGCGGGCTGAAGCTTTCTTT. Translating it yields CASSRRQWVGRAEAFF.

This clonotype has just a few counts. The chain uses TRBV7-2 and TRBJ1-4; no firm D call. Germline V lookup: CDR1 SGHTA, CDR2 FQGNSA. The CDR3 is made up of 14 amino acids. The germline V and J ends were trimmed by 5 bases and 3 bases, with 10 bases remaining between them. CDR3 DNA: TGTGCCAGCAGCATCAGGAGGTCTAATGAAAAACTGTTTTTT. It translates to CASSIRRSNEKLFF.

The DNA of the CDR3 is TGTGCCAGCAGTGCAGAGGCACTCCCGAACACTGAAGCTTTCTTT. Its translation is CASSAEALPNTEAFF. This chain links TRBV12-3 or TRBV12-4 with TRBJ1-1; D ambiguous. V lost 5 bases and J lost 1, with 14 bases in between. The CDR3 extends over 15 amino acids.

The V call is TRBV6-2 or TRBV6-3, the J call TRBJ2-7; TRBD2 matches at 9 bases. The CDR3 has 17 residues. The ends lost 4 bases at V and 2 bases at J; junction bases unmatched: 12. Germline CDR1 and CDR2: MNHEY and SVGEGT. DNA of the CDR3: TGTGCCAGCAGTTCCCCGAGGGGAGCGGGAGGACCCTACGAGCAGTACTTC. Translation gives CASSSPRGAGGPYEQYF.

The gene calls are TRBV28 and TRBJ2-2; D might be TRBD1 (5 bases). Germline assignment: CDR1 MDHEN and CDR2 SYDVKM. Trimming took 6 bases from V and 7 from J, leaving 12 bases between them. CDR3 size: 13 residues. This chain's CDR3 is CASRITGDGELFF. The CDR3 DNA sequence: TGTGCCAGCAGAATAACAGGAGACGGGGAGCTGTTTTTT.

The V call is TRBV20-1, the J call TRBJ2-3; 9 positions match TRBD2. The ends lost 2 bases at V and 0 bases at J; junction bases unmatched: 9. Germline V lookup: CDR1 DFQATT, CDR2 SNEGSKA (reference sequence). This CDR3 comprises 17 residues. The CDR3 here is CSARLPTSGLSTDTQYF. DNA of the CDR3: TGCAGTGCTAGACTCCCAACTAGCGGGCTTAGCACAGATACGCAGTATTTT.

This clonotype has only a few counts. This rearrangement joins TRBV7-2 to TRBJ2-3; perhaps TRBD2 as D (5 bases). Trimming stripped 3 bases from V and 7 bases from J, with 20 bases between. The CDR3 consists of 16 residues. Germline V gene sequence: CDR1 SGHTA, CDR2 FQGNSA. The CDR3 here is CASSLGDLRGLNTQYF. The CDR3 bases are TGTGCCAGCAGCTTGGGCGACCTACGAGGGCTAAATACGCAGTATTTT.

The chain employs TRBV3-1 and TRBJ1-5; D is ambiguous. Trimming left V 4 bases short and J 3 bases short, with 7 bases between. This CDR3 comprises 13 residues. CDR1 LGHDT and CDR2 YNNKEL come from the germline V gene (reference sequence). CDR3 sequence: CASSRQINQPQHF. CDR3 in DNA: TGTGCCAGCAGCCGTCAGATCAATCAGCCCCAGCATTTT.

The gene calls are TRBV9 and TRBJ2-5; maybe TRBD1 (6 bases). CDR1 is SGDLS and CDR2 is YYNGEE in the germline V gene. Trimming removed 8 bases from V and 3 bases from J, with 23 bases in between. CDR3 length: 16 residues. The chain's CDR3 is CARNAPRTDPEETQYF. CDR3 nucleotides: TGTGCCAGAAATGCCCCCCGGACAGACCCTGAAGAGACCCAGTACTTC.

There are a few counts of this clonotype. The V and J genes are TRBV7-9 and TRBJ1-1, with 8 bases matching TRBD1. This CDR3 is 16 amino acids long. Trimming at V came to 3 bases and at J to 8 bases, leaving 14 bases not matched to a gene. Germline CDR1 SEHNR, CDR2 FQNEAQ (reference sequence). The CDR3 protein is CASSFTPLGQGTEAFF. In nucleotides, the CDR3 is TGTGCCAGCAGCTTTACCCCACTCGGACAGGGTACCGAAGCTTTCTTT.

This clonotype was observed a few times. This chain links TRBV7-2 with TRBJ2-7, with 8 bases fitting TRBD2. The germline V gene has CDR1 SGHTA and CDR2 FQGNSA. Trimming took 1 base from V and 3 from J; bases not matched to a gene: 5. The CDR3 consists of 15 residues. This CDR3 is CASSLVSGRDYEQYF. The DNA of the CDR3 is TGTGCCAGCAGCTTAGTGAGCGGGAGAGACTACGAGCAGTACTTC.

The V gene is TRBV4-3, the J gene TRBJ2-5; D uncertain. Trimming took off 1 base at V and 0 bases at J, with 9 bases between the two ends. There are 15 residues in the CDR3. CDR1 LGHNA and CDR2 YSLEER come from the germline V gene. CDR3 sequence (DNA): TGCGCCAGCAGCCAAGGAGGCTCTTACCAAGAGACCCAGTACTTC. Its translation: CASSQGGSYQETQYF.

The table lists this clonotype with a few counts. The chain is built from TRBV5-1 and TRBJ2-7; a weak D match, TRBD1 (6 bases). This CDR3 comprises 13 residues. Germline lookup yields CDR1 SGHRS and CDR2 YFSETQ. V lost 4 bases and J lost 7, with 15 bases in between. CDR3 residues: CASSPVQGIEQYF. The DNA for the CDR3 is TGCGCCAGCAGCCCTGTACAGGGAATAGAGCAGTACTTC.

The V call is TRBV25-1, the J call TRBJ1-1; D may be TRBD1 (6 bases). The germline CDR1 and CDR2 sequences are MGHDK and SYGVNS. The CDR3 sequence is 15 residues long. The V end was cut by 0 bases, the J end by 1 base, with 9 bases between. CDR3 sequence reads: CASSEYRTANTEAFF. For the CDR3, the DNA is TGTGCCAGCAGTGAATACAGGACAGCGAACACTGAAGCTTTCTTT.

This chain joins TRBV30 and TRBJ2-1, with 14 nucleotides matching TRBD2. The junction had 4 bases not matched to a gene; V was cut back by 3 bases and J by 3 bases. Germline CDR1 reads GTSNPN; CDR2 reads SVGIG (reference sequence). The length of the CDR3 is 16 residues. CDR3 coding DNA: TGTGCCTGGAGGGGGACTAGCGGGAGCGTCTACAATGAGCAGTTCTTC. This gives the protein CAWRGTSGSVYNEQFF.

This sequence joins TRBV5-1 and TRBJ1-2; 10 bases agree with TRBD1. CDR3 length: 15 amino acids. The V segment lost 3 bases and the J segment 8 bases; nucleotides outside the gene matches: 10. Germline lookup yields CDR1 SGHRS and CDR2 YFSETQ. CDR3 nucleotide sequence: TGCGCCAGCAGCTCGACAGGGGGCCTGGAGAGGGGCTACACCTTC. It yields the protein CASSSTGGLERGYTF. Using reference TRBV5-1 and TRBJ1-2 for the parts outside the CDR3, the full variable domain is KAGVTQTPRYLIKTRGQQVTLSCSPISGHRSVSWYQQTPGQGLQFLFEYFSETQRNKGNFPGRFSGRQFSNSRSEMNVSTLELGDSALYLCASSSTGGLERGYTFGSGTRLTVV.

The sample holds a few counts of this clonotype. V gene TRBV7-9 combines with J gene TRBJ1-5, with D uncertain. Germline assignment: CDR1 SEHNR and CDR2 FQNEAQ (reference sequence). Between the trimmed V and J ends, which lost 8 bases and 6 bases, there was a span of 14 bases. This CDR3 is 13 amino acids long. The CDR3 loop reads CASGLGGRQPQHF. The CDR3 DNA sequence: TGTGCCAGCGGTTTGGGAGGGCGTCAGCCCCAGCATTTT.

This clonotype was observed a handful of times. The CDR3 is CATRGQRAGELFF. The CDR3 DNA sequence: TGTGCCACCAGGGGTCAGCGGGCCGGGGAGCTGTTTTTT. The chain uses TRBV24-1 and TRBJ2-2, with D possibly matching TRBD2 (6 bases). The CDR3 runs to 13 residues. Germline V gives CDR1 KGHDR, CDR2 SFDVKD. V shed 7 bases and J shed 6 bases, with 11 bases lying between them.

There are many counts of this clonotype. The CDR3 reads CASSWTDQETQYF. Written as DNA, the CDR3 is TGTGCCAGCAGTTGGACGGACCAAGAGACGCAGTATTTT. V usage is TRBV6-5 and J usage is TRBJ2-5; D uncertain. The J call may be wrong; the DNA end is better matched by TRBJ2-3. This CDR3 contains 13 residues. Germline CDR1 is MNHEY and CDR2 is SVGAGI.

The sample holds a few counts of this clonotype. The chain joins TRBV7-9 to TRBJ1-2, with 7 positions matching TRBD1. Looked up from germline, CDR1 is SEHNR and CDR2 is FQNEAQ (reference sequence). Losses at the gene ends were 5 bases for V and 2 bases for J; bases not matched to a gene: 5. The length of the CDR3 is 14 residues. The CDR3 nucleotides are TGTGCCAGCAGCCCCATGACAGGGAACTATGGCTACACCTTC. Amino acids: CASSPMTGNYGYTF.

The chain carries TRBV5-1 and TRBJ2-1, with a weak D call TRBD2 (6 bases). V lost 0 bases to trimming and J lost 5 bases, with 15 bases between them. The CDR3 covers 16 residues. Germline CDR1 SGHRS, CDR2 YFSETQ. CDR3 DNA: TGCGCCAGCAGCTTGGGAGGTGGTAGCGGAGACAATGAGCAGTTCTTC. Amino acid sequence: CASSLGGGSGDNEQFF. The full variable domain, rest sourced from reference TRBV5-1 and TRBJ2-1, is KAGVTQTPRYLIKTRGQQVTLSCSPISGHRSVSWYQQTPGQGLQFLFEYFSETQRNKGNFPGRFSGRQFSNSRSEMNVSTLELGDSALYLCASSLGGGSGDNEQFFGPGTRLTVL.

This clonotype was recorded a few times. The rearrangement uses TRBV5-1 and TRBJ2-7; 11 positions match TRBD2. Losses at the gene ends were 2 bases for V and 5 bases for J; bases not matched to a gene: 9. Per germline, CDR1 SGHRS and CDR2 YFSETQ. This CDR3 is 16 amino acids long. The CDR3 loop is CASSFRISGRAHEQYF. The CDR3 region has the DNA TGCGCCAGCAGCTTCCGGATTAGCGGGAGGGCCCACGAGCAGTACTTC.

This clonotype was observed at least ten times. This chain joins TRBV20-1 and TRBJ1-2; tentative D call: TRBD1 (5 bases). V dropped 3 bases and J dropped 7 bases, with 18 bases sitting between them. Germline-derived CDR1 and CDR2 are DFQATT and SNEGSKA (reference sequence). This CDR3 has 14 amino acids. In DNA, the CDR3 is TGCAGTGCTAGGCGGGGACCCCACGGGGGTGGCTACACCTTC. Its translation: CSARRGPHGGGYTF.